This TCR beta chain was captured by sequencing in a study of blood T cells in healthy people across ages. Remarks on this clonotype: Antigen unknown.

The germline V gene has CDR1 SGHAT and CDR2 FQNNGV. This CDR3 has 15 residues. With 5 bases removed from V and 3 bases from J, the gap between germline ends came to 11 bases. Study-wide points: Age advanced and TCR beta diversity per million T cells fell, roughly linearly. It was the long-lived donors that had more naive CD4+ cells and higher diversity than aged donors.

Primed by a sample-barcoded 5' primer and a J-beta primer mix, a second PCR proceeded for about 6 to 12 cycles. Unique molecular identifiers of 12 random nucleotides labeled each cDNA. TCRdb reanalysed the 5' RACE reads using MiXCR and keeps one entry per CDR3 protein. The table records over a million distinct CDR3 sequences, approximately 26% of them present only once. These data also formed part of another study, on T cells of mothers and their children.

The specimen sequenced was blood. This receptor was obtained from a girl aged 2-10 years in good health. The chain uses TRBV11-2 and TRBJ2-6; D is ambiguous. The CDR3 coding sequence is TGTGCCAGCAGCATCCTGCTACTTGGGGCCAACGTCCTGACTTTC. Its translation is CASSILLLGANVLTF.